This is a list of T cell receptor beta chains from one sample in a study of TIL therapy for anti-PD-1-resistant metastatic lung cancer. TCRdb keeps only in-frame clones here, not all; method: immunoSEQ multiplex PCR. The sample has tens of thousands of clones; 73% are singletons. The input for sequencing was blood, taken at baseline. The source is a person aged 25-80 years with non-small cell lung cancer. Both conserved end residues are part of each CDR3. Fields, in order: clone size, J gene, V gene, CDR3 length, D gene, CDR3 DNA, CDR3 protein. D genes are given only for firm matches. Clone size, where shown, is once, few, many, or a class for clones that have expanded.

NA | TRBJ1-4 | TRBV7-9 | 12 | NA | TGTGCCAGCAGCTTATTGCTAGGGCAACTGTTTTTT | CASSLLLGQLFF
NA | TRBJ2-2 | TRBV7-3 | 15 | NA | TGTGCCAGCAGCTTAGCCCCGGCGGGCACCGGGGAGCTGTTTTTT | CASSLAPAGTGELFF
once | TRBJ2-7 | TRBV27 | 13 | TRBD1 | TGTGCCAGCGGGACAGGGACCTCCTACGAGCAGTACTTC | CASGTGTSYEQYF
NA | TRBJ2-3 | TRBV19 | 14 | NA | TGTGCCAGTAGTTTGCGACTGAGCACAGATACGCAGTATTTT | CASSLRLSTDTQYF
once | TRBJ2-7 | TRBV5-5 | 15 | NA | TGTGCCAGCAGCTCCTCCCCGGTAGTAGCTTATGAGCAGTACTTC | CASSSSPVVAYEQYF
NA | TRBJ1-2 | TRBV5-6 | 16 | NA | TGTGCCAGCAGCTTCTACACCGGGACAACTAACTATGGCTACACCTTC | CASSFYTGTTNYGYTF
NA | TRBJ1-3 | TRBV7-8 | 21 | NA | TGTGCCAGCAGCTTAGCGTGGTTCACCCGACCAACAGGACCCTCTGGAAACACCATATATTTT | CASSLAWFTRPTGPSGNTIYF
few | TRBJ2-3 | TRBV7-3 | 12 | NA | TGTGCCAGCAGCTCAACCGGGACTTCGAAGTATTTT | CASSSTGTSKYF
NA | TRBJ1-2 | TRBV15 | 15 | TRBD1 | TGTGCCACCAGCAGTCCCGGGACAGAAACCTATGGCTACACCTTC | CATSSPGTETYGYTF
NA | TRBJ1-3 | TRBV5-8 | 16 | TRBD1 | TGTGCCAGCAGCCATCTTTACAGGGGGCCAGGAAACACCATATATTTT | CASSHLYRGPGNTIYF
NA | TRBJ2-2 | TRBV7-6 | 15 | TRBD1 | TGTGCCAGCAGCGCCGGACAGGGGAGGATCGGGGAGCTGTTTTTT | CASSAGQGRIGELFF
NA | TRBJ1-5 | TRBV28 | 11 | NA | TGTGCCAGCATGGCGAATCAGCCCCAGCATTTT | CASMANQPQHF
few | TRBJ2-3 | TRBV10-3 | 12 | NA | TGTGCCATCAGTGAGTCGTCCTGGGAGCAGTATTTT | CAISESSWEQYF
NA | TRBJ2-3 | TRBV11-2 | 15 | NA | TGTGCCAGCAGCTCCCCCGGGGCACGCACAGATACGCAGTATTTT | CASSSPGARTDTQYF
once | TRBJ2-4 | TRBV11-3 | 17 | TRBD2 | TGTGCCAGCAGCCCGGGGACTAGCGGGAGTAGCAAAAACATTCAGTACTTC | CASSPGTSGSSKNIQYF
NA | TRBJ1-2 | TRBV28 | 14 | TRBD1 | TGTGCCTCCCAAGGGGGCGACAGGGACTATGGCTACACCTTC | CASQGGDRDYGYTF
NA | TRBJ1-4 | TRBV18 | 15 | NA | TGTGCCAGCTCACCACCCGGGGGGGAACGGGAAAAACTGTTTTTT | CASSPPGGEREKLFF
NA | TRBJ1-3 | TRBV28 | 14 | NA | TGTGCCAGCAGTTTCCCGGACTCTGGAAACACCATATATTTT | CASSFPDSGNTIYF
NA | TRBJ1-2 | TRBV6-1 | 17 | NA | TGTGCCAGCAGTGAAAGGACAGCTCGGTTGATTAGTTATGGCTACACCTTC | CASSERTARLISYGYTF
NA | TRBJ2-2 | TRBV5-4 | 13 | NA | TGTGCCAGCAGCCCACAGGGTCCCGGGGAGCTGTTTTTT | CASSPQGPGELFF
NA | TRBJ2-7 | TRBV4-2 | 13 | NA | TGTGCCAGCAGCCGGGGCCCTACCTACGAGCAGTACTTC | CASSRGPTYEQYF
NA | TRBJ1-1 | TRBV30 | 13 | NA | TGTGCCTGGAGGCAAAGCTGGAACACTGAAGCTTTCTTT | CAWRQSWNTEAFF
NA | TRBJ1-1 | TRBV7-9 | 13 | NA | TGTGCCCTTGGGCGGGGATGGAACACTGAAGCTTTCTTT | CALGRGWNTEAFF
few | TRBJ2-5 | TRBV19 | 14 | NA | TGTGCCAGTAGTATGGGCGGACTACAAGAGACCCAGTACTTC | CASSMGGLQETQYF
NA | TRBJ2-2 | TRBV19 | 12 | NA | TGTGCCAGTACGGGCAGCACCGGGGAGCTGTTTTTT | CASTGSTGELFF
NA | TRBJ2-3 | TRBV4-1 | 16 | TRBD2 | TGCGCCAGCGGAGGGGGAATAGCGGGAGGGACAGATACGCAGTATTTT | CASGGGIAGGTDTQYF
few | TRBJ2-2 | TRBV14 | 16 | TRBD2 | TGTGCCAGCTACCCTCGGCGGGAGGCGAACACCGGGGAGCTGTTTTTT | CASYPRREANTGELFF
NA | TRBJ2-5 | TRBV5-1 | 13 | TRBD1 | TGCGCCAGCGGCACAGGGGCCTTGGAGACCCAGTACTTC | CASGTGALETQYF
NA | TRBJ2-7 | TRBV29-1 | 16 | NA | TGCAGCGTTGCCATACCCCAGGGGGGAAGCTCCTACGAGCAGTACTTC | CSVAIPQGGSSYEQYF
NA | TRBJ2-1 | TRBV23-1 | 18 | TRBD2 | TGCGCCAGCAGAAAAAAAGGGGTAGCGGGAGATTTAATCCATGAGCAGTTCTTC | CASRKKGVAGDLIHEQFF
NA | TRBJ2-2 | TRBV6-1 | 15 | NA | TGTGCCAGCAGTGAATACGGTGTTGGGATCCTGGAGCTGTTTTTT | CASSEYGVGILELFF
NA | TRBJ2-1 | TRBV6-6 | 13 | NA | TGTGCCAGCAGTTACGCCCTAGCGATGGAGCAGTTCTTC | CASSYALAMEQFF
once | TRBJ1-2 | TRBV9 | 16 | TRBD1 | TGTGCCAGCAGCGCCCGGGGACAGGGCGCTAACTATGGCTACACCTTC | CASSARGQGANYGYTF
once | TRBJ2-7 | TRBV15 | 13 | NA | TGTGCCACCAGCAGAGAACCAGGGTACGAGCAGTACTTC | CATSREPGYEQYF
NA | TRBJ2-5 | TRBV11-2 | 12 | NA | TGTGCCAGCAGCTTAAATCGGGAGACCCAGTACTTC | CASSLNRETQYF
once | TRBJ2-3 | TRBV11-1 | 16 | NA | TGTGCCAGCAGCTGGGGGGGCGGTGTTCTCACAGATACGCAGTATTTT | CASSWGGGVLTDTQYF
NA | TRBJ1-1 | TRBV10-3 | 13 | TRBD1 | TGTGCCATCAGCAGACAGGGGGGCACTGAAGCTTTCTTT | CAISRQGGTEAFF
once | TRBJ2-5 | TRBV6-6 | 14 | TRBD2 | TGTGCCAGCAGTTACGCGGGAGGGTCAGAGACCCAGTACTTC | CASSYAGGSETQYF
NA | TRBJ2-7 | TRBV7-9 | 16 | NA | TGTGCCAGCAGCTTAGCGATTCAGGGGACCTCCTACGAGCAGTACTTC | CASSLAIQGTSYEQYF
once | TRBJ1-1 | TRBV28 | 14 | NA | TGTGCCAGCACTTGGGGGTCTTGGGGCACTGAAGCTTTCTTT | CASTWGSWGTEAFF
NA | TRBJ2-4 | TRBV30 | 16 | TRBD2 | TGTGCCTGGAGCTTAAGGACTAGCGGGCTCAAAAACATTCAGTACTTC | CAWSLRTSGLKNIQYF
NA | TRBJ2-1 | TRBV19 | 12 | TRBD1 | TGTGCCAGTAGTACCACAGGGGTTGAGCAGTTCTTC | CASSTTGVEQFF
NA | TRBJ1-5 | TRBV5-6 | 14 | NA | TGTGCCAGCAGCTCCCGCAGGGTCCATCAGCCCCAGCATTTT | CASSSRRVHQPQHF
NA | TRBJ2-1 | TRBV4-3 | 17 | NA | TGCGCCAGCAGCCAAGACCCCCAACAGACGTTTGACAATGAGCAGTTCTTC | CASSQDPQQTFDNEQFF
NA | TRBJ1-2 | TRBV7-9 | 12 | NA | TGTGCCAGCAGCTTAAATTGGTACGGCTACACCTTC | CASSLNWYGYTF
NA | TRBJ1-1 | TRBV5-6 | 16 | TRBD1 | TGTGCCAGCAGCGTGGGGGACAGAACCATGAACACTGAAGCTTTCTTT | CASSVGDRTMNTEAFF
NA | TRBJ2-3 | TRBV7-6 | 16 | TRBD2 | TGTGCCAGCAGTCTACTAGCGGGGGGGCTCGGAGATACGCAGTATTTT | CASSLLAGGLGDTQYF
few | TRBJ1-5 | TRBV28 | 13 | TRBD1 | TGTGCCAGCAGAGCCACAGGGGTTCAGCCCCAGCATTTT | CASRATGVQPQHF
NA | TRBJ2-1 | TRBV19 | 16 | NA | TGTGCCAGTACCCTACGGCCAGAGAGCTCCTACAATGAGCAGTTCTTC | CASTLRPESSYNEQFF
NA | TRBJ2-2 | TRBV27 | 14 | NA | TGTGCCAGCAGCTCCGGGGGCCGTGGCGGGGAGCTGTTTTTT | CASSSGGRGGELFF
NA | TRBJ2-5 | TRBV14 | 14 | NA | TGTGCCAGCAGCCAAGATTGGGGGGCAGAGACCCAGTACTTC | CASSQDWGAETQYF
few | TRBJ2-5 | TRBV19 | 11 | NA | TGTGCCAGTAGCTTAGGGCAGACCCAGTACTTC | CASSLGQTQYF
NA | TRBJ1-5 | TRBV28 | 13 | NA | TGTGCCAGCGGTGGACATAGCAATCAGCCCCAGCATTTT | CASGGHSNQPQHF
few | TRBJ2-5 | TRBV10-3 | 14 | NA | TGTGCCATCAGAGATACAGAGGACCAAGAGACCCAGTACTTC | CAIRDTEDQETQYF
NA | TRBJ2-1 | TRBV15 | 16 | TRBD2 | TGTGCCACCAGCAGAGGACTAGCGGGGCCTTACAATGAGCAGTTCTTC | CATSRGLAGPYNEQFF